This is a list of T cell receptor beta chains from one sample in a study of molecular identifiers for immune sequencing clone quantification. TCRdb recomputed calls from the PCR reads with MiXCR, one row per CDR3 protein. The sample yields under 350,000 distinct CDR3 sequences, roughly 24% seen once. What was sequenced was naive CD8+ T cells from blood, with Jurkat cell RNA spiked in. These receptors all stem from a human donor in good health. Some libraries in this study had Jurkat cell RNA spiked in. The CDR3 runs from the conserved cysteine through the conserved F or W.

CDR3 protein: CASSIYSPVANQPQHF; J gene: TRBJ1-5; V gene: TRBV19
CDR3 protein: CATSSGTPGMEQHF; J gene: TRBJ2-7; V gene: TRBV19
CDR3 protein: CVSSLGGSSYEQYF; J gene: TRBJ2-7; V gene: TRBV12-3/TRBV12-4
CDR3 protein: CASSLISADTQYF; J gene: TRBJ2-3; V gene: TRBV7-2
CDR3 protein: CASRELAGATNEQFF; J gene: TRBJ2-1; V gene: TRBV7-3
CDR3 protein: CASSYSHGTNTGELFF; J gene: TRBJ2-2; V gene: TRBV6-5
CDR3 protein: CASSTGTGSLTGELFF; J gene: TRBJ2-2; V gene: TRBV6-5
CDR3 protein: CASSYSGRANDEQFF; J gene: TRBJ2-1; V gene: TRBV6-5
CDR3 protein: CASSHRRGGETQYF; J gene: TRBJ2-5; V gene: TRBV13
CDR3 protein: CASSLDRTGDTQYF; J gene: TRBJ2-3; V gene: TRBV7-9
CDR3 protein: CSVGGGAEVNTEAFF; J gene: TRBJ1-1; V gene: TRBV29-1
CDR3 protein: CASPGPWGRGGYTF; J gene: TRBJ1-2; V gene: TRBV6-2/TRBV6-3
CDR3 protein: CASSVAYSYTGELFF; J gene: TRBJ2-2; V gene: TRBV9
CDR3 protein: CASSVGLTEAFF; J gene: TRBJ1-1; V gene: TRBV6-1
CDR3 protein: CASSPTSYETQYF; J gene: TRBJ2-5; V gene: TRBV9
CDR3 protein: CAWSVLAPNSYEQYF; J gene: TRBJ2-7; V gene: TRBV30
CDR3 protein: CSARGLGTTASTDTQYF; J gene: TRBJ2-3; V gene: TRBV20-1
CDR3 protein: CASSLEGSLYGDTQYF; J gene: TRBJ2-3; V gene: TRBV5-1
CDR3 protein: CASSWDYGSGANVLTF; J gene: TRBJ2-6; V gene: TRBV12-3/TRBV12-4
CDR3 protein: CASSEVNTQRRYGYTF; J gene: TRBJ1-2; V gene: TRBV6-1
CDR3 protein: CASSLWANTEAFF; J gene: TRBJ1-1; V gene: TRBV7-3
CDR3 protein: CASSQDGAGAYNEQLF; J gene: TRBJ2-1; V gene: TRBV4-3
CDR3 protein: CASSFGTDSYEQYF; J gene: TRBJ2-7; V gene: TRBV5-1
CDR3 protein: CASSLGEVEWVDTQYF; J gene: TRBJ2-3; V gene: TRBV12-3/TRBV12-4
CDR3 protein: CASREGSDTQYF; J gene: TRBJ2-3; V gene: TRBV7-9
CDR3 protein: CASSPEGFDLGILHF; J gene: TRBJ1-5; V gene: TRBV5-1
CDR3 protein: CASGQGANQPQHF; J gene: TRBJ1-5; V gene: TRBV12-3/TRBV12-4
CDR3 protein: CASSRLTVSNQPQHF; J gene: TRBJ1-5; V gene: TRBV21-1
CDR3 protein: CASSQGIAGVAAGELFF; J gene: TRBJ2-2; V gene: TRBV4-3
CDR3 protein: CASSQVQGYEQYF; J gene: TRBJ2-7; V gene: TRBV4-1
CDR3 protein: CASSQEAWAYEQYF; J gene: TRBJ2-7; V gene: TRBV3-1
CDR3 protein: CASSLGDRGGEKLFF; J gene: TRBJ1-4; V gene: TRBV5-6
CDR3 protein: CASSYSGGATEAFF; J gene: TRBJ1-1; V gene: TRBV6-6
CDR3 protein: CASSPFGGPTYEQYF; J gene: TRBJ2-7; V gene: TRBV18
CDR3 protein: CASIVGQLNTEAFF; J gene: TRBJ1-1; V gene: TRBV28
CDR3 protein: CASSLGGEGEAFF; J gene: TRBJ1-1; V gene: TRBV7-6
CDR3 protein: CASSQRESANYGYTF; J gene: TRBJ1-2; V gene: TRBV3-1
CDR3 protein: CASSQAGITDTQYF; J gene: TRBJ2-3; V gene: TRBV7-6
CDR3 protein: CASSTGTGGYRTDTQYF; J gene: TRBJ2-3; V gene: TRBV7-9
CDR3 protein: CASSFEGGSQPQHF; J gene: TRBJ1-5; V gene: TRBV7-9